One and the same sample provided the 20 T cell receptor beta chains below, sequenced in a study of CD4+ T cells in melanoma. This table comes from immunoSEQ multiplex PCR, and its TCRdb copy is limited to in-frame clones, with some not included. Among over 100,000 clones, around 93% were seen once, and the ten largest hold about 3.5%. Sequenced sample: peripheral blood. Every receptor here comes from a human donor with melanoma.

V and J are TRBV4-1 and TRBJ2-6; a weak D match, TRBD2 (5 bases). CDR1 is MGHRA and CDR2 is YSYEKL in the germline V gene. CDR3 length: 15 residues. Trimming took 1 base from V and 2 from J, leaving 6 bases between them. The CDR3 loop is CASSQGGTGANVLTF. CDR3 DNA sequence: TGCGCCAGCAGCCAAGGAGGGACTGGGGCCAACGTCCTGACTTTC.

This clone was found once. The rearrangement joins TRBV7-3 to TRBJ2-1, with a weak D call TRBD2 (5 bases). The CDR3 has 16 residues. Between the trimmed V and J ends, which lost 5 bases and 4 bases, there was a span of 18 bases. Germline V gives CDR1 SGHTA, CDR2 FQGTGA. CDR3 sequence reads: CASSPMRGTGYNEQFF. For the CDR3, the DNA is TGTGCCAGCAGCCCGATGCGTGGAACGGGGTACAATGAGCAGTTCTTC.

V and J are TRBV2 and TRBJ2-2; the D is unclear. The CDR3 sequence is 14 residues long. Germline lookup yields CDR1 SNHLY and CDR2 FYNNEI. Trimming removed 6 bases at V and 1 base at J, with 9 bases between. The CDR3 reads CASRPSRNTGELFF. CDR3 DNA sequence: TGTGCCAGCAGGCCCAGCCGGAACACCGGGGAGCTGTTTTTT.

The chain combines TRBV2 with TRBJ1-1; TRBD1 matches 9 bases. Trimming cost V 10 bases and J 0 bases; bases outside gene matches: 6. The length of the CDR3 is 14 residues. Germline values: CDR1 SNHLY, CDR2 FYNNEI. CDR3 amino acids: CATFGTGMNTEAFF. The CDR3, as DNA: TGTGCCACGTTTGGGACAGGGATGAACACTGAAGCTTTCTTT.

The V call is TRBV6-1, the J call TRBJ1-1, with a possible D match to TRBD1 (6 bases). The germline V gene encodes CDR1 MNHNS and CDR2 SASEGT. Trimming removed 5 bases at V and 10 bases at J, with 14 bases between. The CDR3 length is 12 residues. CDR3 protein: CASSWQGLGAFF. In DNA, the CDR3 is TGTGCCAGCAGTTGGCAGGGGCTGGGAGCTTTCTTT.

This chain joins TRBV9 and TRBJ1-6, with TRBD1 as a possible D gene (5 bases). V lost 0 bases and J 0 bases, leaving 10 bases between the germline ends. Germline V gene lookup returns CDR1 SGDLS and CDR2 YYNGEE. The CDR3 is 17 amino acids. The CDR3 DNA follows: TGTGCCAGCAGCGTAGAGGCAGGGAGCTCCTATAATTCACCCCTCCACTTT. It is translated as CASSVEAGSSYNSPLHF.

The rearrangement joins TRBV7-2 to TRBJ2-5; D not resolved. Germline loops: CDR1 SGHTA, CDR2 FQGNSA. Trimming stripped 4 bases from V and 1 base from J, with 7 bases between. The CDR3 has 13 residues. The CDR3 DNA reads TGTGCCAGCAGCTCCCGGTTCCAAGAGACCCAGTACTTC. Translating it yields CASSSRFQETQYF.

This clone was counted once. The chain carries TRBV15 and TRBJ2-3; D is unclear. CDR1 and CDR2 (germline): LNHNV, YYDKDF (reference sequence). With 1 base removed from V and 0 bases from J, the gap between germline ends came to 11 bases. This CDR3 is built from 16 residues. CDR3 sequence: CATSRAHLPSTDTQYF. DNA for the CDR3: TGTGCCACCAGCAGAGCCCATCTACCTAGCACAGATACGCAGTATTTT.

V and J are TRBV7-9 and TRBJ2-1, with TRBD2 identical over 14 bases. Germline V gene sequence: CDR1 SEHNR, CDR2 FQNEAQ (reference sequence). V lost 5 bases to trimming and J lost 10 bases; unmatched junction nucleotides: 7. CDR3 length: 15 residues. The CDR3 DNA reads as TGTGCCAGCAGCCCGGGACTAGCGGGAGTAGGCGAGCAGTTCTTC. Its protein product is CASSPGLAGVGEQFF.

This chain connects TRBV29-1 to TRBJ2-1; 11 bases map to TRBD2. Germline-derived CDR1 and CDR2 are SQVTM and ANQGSEA. With V trimmed by 7 bases and J by 4 bases, 6 bases remained unmatched. The CDR3 totals 14 residues. CDR3 in amino acids: CSGSTSGAYNEQFF. The CDR3 region has the DNA TGCAGCGGGTCGACTAGCGGGGCATACAATGAGCAGTTCTTC.

The J gene is TRBJ2-1, the V gene TRBV4-2; D is unresolved. Trimming cost V 1 base and J 6 bases, with 7 bases left between them. CDR1 LGHNA and CDR2 YNFKEQ come from the germline V gene. This CDR3 spans 13 amino acids. The CDR3 spells CASSQGAFNEQFF. The CDR3, as DNA: TGTGCCAGCAGCCAAGGGGCCTTCAATGAGCAGTTCTTC.

The rearrangement links TRBV19 to TRBJ2-5; a weak D match, TRBD2 (6 bases). Trimming left V 3 bases short and J 7 bases short, with 12 bases between. CDR1 is LNHDA, CDR2 SQIVND, per germline (reference sequence). CDR3 length: 13 amino acids. This CDR3 reads CASSISGVGTQYF. The CDR3 DNA sequence: TGTGCCAGTAGTATCTCGGGAGTGGGGACCCAGTACTTC.

This chain links TRBV5-8 with TRBJ2-7, with D unclear. V lost 7 bases, J lost 2 bases, and 10 bases lay in between. Germline CDR1 is SGHTS and CDR2 is YDEGEE. The CDR3 consists of 12 residues. The CDR3 nucleotides read TGTGCCAGCGGCGAGGTGGCCTACGAGCAGTACTTC. Protein sequence: CASGEVAYEQYF.

The chain carries TRBV7-3 and TRBJ2-3; D is unclear. Trimming took off 2 bases at V and 0 bases at J, with 3 bases between the two ends. The length of the CDR3 is 13 residues. Per the germline V gene, CDR1 is SGHTA and CDR2 is FQGTGA. CDR3 in amino acids: CASSLPSTDTQYF. The CDR3 region has the DNA TGTGCCAGCAGCTTACCGAGCACAGATACGCAGTATTTT.

The chain employs TRBV28 and TRBJ2-2; no reliable D call. CDR1 and CDR2 from the germline V gene are MDHEN and SYDVKM. The CDR3 length is 13 residues. V was clipped by 6 bases and J by 9 bases, with 14 bases between them. The CDR3 is CASSPFRFRELFF. CDR3 in DNA: TGTGCCAGCAGCCCATTCCGGTTCAGGGAGCTGTTTTTT.

The V and J genes are TRBV7-2 and TRBJ2-5; 9 nucleotides align to TRBD1. The junction had 3 bases not matched to a gene; V was cut back by 5 bases and J by 5 bases. From germline, CDR1 is SGHTA and CDR2 FQGNSA. The CDR3 totals 13 residues. CDR3 in amino acids: CASSRDRDETQYF. The CDR3 DNA reads TGTGCCAGCAGCCGGGACAGGGACGAGACCCAGTACTTC.

The chain uses TRBV9 and TRBJ2-1; 10 bases fit TRBD2. There are 16 residues in the CDR3. Trimming took 0 bases from V and 7 from J; bases not matched to a gene: 7. Germline values: CDR1 SGDLS, CDR2 YYNGEE. The CDR3 region has the DNA TGTGCCAGCAGCGTAGGCGCCGGGACTAGCGAAAATGAGCAGTTCTTC. Translation: CASSVGAGTSENEQFF.

The CDR3 here is CASSPGGVSETQYF. DNA for the CDR3: TGTGCCAGCAGTCCCGGGGGGGTGTCGGAGACCCAGTACTTC. The gene calls are TRBV6-4 and TRBJ2-5, with TRBD2 matching 8 bases. The CDR3 has 14 amino acids. From germline, CDR1 is MRHNA and CDR2 SNTAGT. J lost 5 bases, V lost 5 bases, and 7 bases had no gene match.

Regarding this clone: Other DNA variants within this sample encode the same CDR3. The chain recombines TRBV5-4 with TRBJ2-1, with 8 bases identical to TRBD1. V lost 0 bases to trimming and J lost 4 bases; unmatched junction nucleotides: 3. The CDR3 length is 15 residues. Germline V lookup: CDR1 SGHNT, CDR2 YYREEE (reference sequence). Here the CDR3 DNA reads TGTGCCAGCAGCTTGGGTACAGGGGGATACAATGAGCAGTTCTTC. Translated: CASSLGTGGYNEQFF.

The chain is built from TRBV6-5 and TRBJ1-1; 7 bases map to TRBD1. CDR1 MNHEY and CDR2 SVGAGI come from the germline V gene. CDR3 length: 15 amino acids. The junction had 7 bases not matched to a gene; V was cut back by 6 bases and J by 0 bases. The CDR3 protein is CASSPTGVMNTEAFF. CDR3 nucleotides: TGTGCCAGCAGCCCTACAGGGGTGATGAACACTGAAGCTTTCTTT.